These 9 T cell receptor beta chains were sequenced from one sample in a study of T-cell reconstitution after alpha-beta-depleted transplantation in children. Using unique molecular identifiers, the investigators prepared the TCRbeta library. In TCRdb, the PCR reads were re-called with MiXCR into one record per CDR3 protein. The top ten hold roughly 6% of the sample, which has around 380,000 distinct CDR3 sequences, roughly a tenth seen once. The source was PBMCs from the stem cell graft donor, collected from the stem cell graft. These receptors were obtained from a human donor who donated a stem cell graft to a child with acute myeloid leukemia.

This clonotype was picked up a small number of times. The V call is TRBV16, the J call TRBJ1-3, with a weak D call TRBD1 (6 bases). CDR3 length: 16 residues. Germline V gene lookup returns CDR1 KGHSY and CDR2 FQNENV. Between the trimmed V and J ends, which lost 3 bases and 0 bases, there was a span of 12 bases. The CDR3 reads CASSQRQAFSGNTIYF. CDR3 nucleotides: TGTGCCAGCAGCCAGAGACAGGCGTTCTCTGGAAACACCATATATTTT.

This clonotype was counted between two and nine times. This chain connects TRBV10-2 to TRBJ2-7, with TRBD2 matching 10 bases. V lost 8 bases, J lost 4 bases, and 8 bases stayed unmatched. The CDR3 has 14 amino acids. From germline, CDR1 is WSHSY and CDR2 SAAADI. The CDR3 is CASASSGSRYEQYF. CDR3 DNA: TGCGCCAGCGCTTCTAGCGGGAGTAGGTACGAGCAGTACTTC.

A few counts support this clonotype. V and J are TRBV7-9 and TRBJ2-1; D unclear. CDR1 and CDR2 from the germline V gene are SEHNR and FQNEAQ (reference sequence). CDR3 size: 14 residues. Trimming pared 5 bases from V and 0 bases from J, leaving 8 bases between. CDR3 in amino acids: CASSPLNSYNEQFF. The CDR3 region has the DNA TGTGCCAGCAGCCCTCTCAACTCCTACAATGAGCAGTTCTTC. Full variable domain (missing parts from reference TRBV7-9 and TRBJ2-1): DTGVSQNPRHKITKRGQNVTFRCDPISEHNRLYWYRQTLGQGPEFLTYFQNEAQLEKSRLLSDRFSAERPKGSFSTLEIQRTEQGDSAMYLCASSPLNSYNEQFFGPGTRLTVL.

This clonotype has only a few counts. V gene TRBV30 combines with J gene TRBJ2-1; 8 bases are a match to TRBD1. The length of the CDR3 is 13 residues. V dropped 5 bases and J dropped 4; count of bases not matched to a gene: 4. Germline V gene data show CDR1 as GTSNPN and CDR2 as SVGIG (reference sequence). This CDR3 is CAWVGQVYNEQFF. The CDR3, as DNA: TGTGCCTGGGTGGGACAGGTGTACAATGAGCAGTTCTTC.

This clonotype was observed a few times. The chain has TRBV9 and TRBJ1-2; maybe TRBD1 (5 bases). Between the trimmed V and J ends, which lost 0 bases and 6 bases, there was a span of 9 bases. In germline, CDR1 is SGDLS, CDR2 YYNGEE. The CDR3 is made up of 13 amino acids. CDR3 DNA: TGTGCCAGCAGCGTAGGAGGGGAAAATGGCTACACCTTC. Translation gives CASSVGGENGYTF.

This clonotype has a handful of counts. V usage is TRBV29-1 and J usage is TRBJ2-3; D remains unclear. Per germline, CDR1 SQVTM and CDR2 ANQGSEA. Trimming removed 0 bases from V and 5 bases from J, with 6 bases in between. The CDR3 is made up of 12 amino acids. The CDR3 sequence is CSVEDSQDTQYF. The CDR3 DNA sequence: TGCAGCGTTGAAGACTCCCAAGATACGCAGTATTTT.

This clonotype was picked up one time. This chain joins TRBV20-1 and TRBJ2-7; D is possibly TRBD1 (6 bases). This CDR3 comprises 13 residues. V lost 0 bases and J lost 3, with 9 bases in between. The germline gives CDR1 DFQATT, CDR2 SNEGSKA (reference sequence). CDR3 coding DNA: TGCAGTGCTAGAGAGGGGACAAACTACGAGCAGTACTTC. Its protein is CSAREGTNYEQYF.

J is TRBJ2-3 and V is TRBV27, with TRBD2 as a possible D gene (7 bases). Per the germline V gene, CDR1 is MNHEY and CDR2 is SMNVEV (reference sequence). The CDR3 contains 15 residues. Trimming stripped 6 bases from V and 3 bases from J, with 16 bases between. CDR3 loop: CASRWGGLNTDTQYF. CDR3 nucleotides: TGTGCCAGCAGATGGGGGGGCCTCAATACAGATACGCAGTATTTT.

This clonotype has only a few counts. V usage is TRBV5-1 and J usage is TRBJ2-1, with D unclear. Trimming removed 1 base from V and 5 bases from J, with 7 bases in between. Germline-derived CDR1 and CDR2 are SGHRS and YFSETQ. The CDR3 covers 13 residues. CDR3 protein: CASSLFPNNEQFF. CDR3 nucleotides: TGCGCCAGCAGCTTGTTCCCCAACAATGAGCAGTTCTTC.